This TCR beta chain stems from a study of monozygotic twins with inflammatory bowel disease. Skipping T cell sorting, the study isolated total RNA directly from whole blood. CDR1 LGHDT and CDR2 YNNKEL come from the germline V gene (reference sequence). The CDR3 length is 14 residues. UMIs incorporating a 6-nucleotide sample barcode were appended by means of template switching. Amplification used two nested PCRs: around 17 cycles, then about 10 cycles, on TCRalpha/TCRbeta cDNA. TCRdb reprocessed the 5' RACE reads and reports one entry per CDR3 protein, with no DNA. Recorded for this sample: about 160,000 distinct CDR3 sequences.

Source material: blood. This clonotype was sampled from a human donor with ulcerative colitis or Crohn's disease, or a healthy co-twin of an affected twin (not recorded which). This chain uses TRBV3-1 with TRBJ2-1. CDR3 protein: CASSPRGSYNEQFF.